These 24 T cell receptor beta chains originate from one sample sequenced in a study of monozygotic twins with inflammatory bowel disease. Following a re-call of the 5' RACE reads, TCRdb has one entry per CDR3 protein and lacks DNA. The listing records 200,000 to 250,000 distinct CDR3 sequences. Sequencing used blood. The origin of the receptors is a human donor with ulcerative colitis or Crohn's disease, or a healthy co-twin of an affected twin (not recorded which).

V gene TRBV5-5 combines with J gene TRBJ2-5; TCRdb proposes TRBD1, but this gene call is untestable without DNA. This CDR3 has 16 amino acids. Looked up from germline, CDR1 is SGHKS and CDR2 is YYEKEE (reference sequence). CDR3 loop: CASSPGQTGSKETQYF.

The chain joins TRBV19 to TRBJ2-3. This CDR3 is built from 15 residues. Germline V gene lookup returns CDR1 LNHDA and CDR2 SQIVND (reference sequence). CDR3 protein: CASLEVGLGTDTQYF.

CDR3 amino acids: CASGSNQPQHF. The chain couples TRBV6-2 or TRBV6-3 to TRBJ1-5. This CDR3 contains 11 residues. Germline CDR1 and CDR2: MNHEY and SVGEGT.

The CDR3: CASSPGGSMGLSEQYF. This chain links TRBV18 with TRBJ2-7; with no DNA, the TCRdb D assignment of TRBD1 cannot be verified. The CDR3 extends over 16 amino acids. Germline-derived CDR1 and CDR2 are KGHSH and LQKENI.

The gene calls are TRBV19 and TRBJ2-1; the TRBD1 assignment by TCRdb is unverifiable without DNA. The CDR3 contains 15 residues. Germline lookup yields CDR1 LNHDA and CDR2 SQIVND (reference sequence). CDR3 amino acids: CASNQPGRGYNEQFF. Combining the CDR3 with reference TRBV19 and TRBJ2-1 gives the whole variable domain DGGITQSPKYLFRKEGQNVTLSCEQNLNHDAMYWYRQDPGQGLRLIYYSQIVNDFQKGDIAEGYSVSREKKESFPLTVTSAQKNPTAFYLCASNQPGRGYNEQFFGPGTRLTVL.

V and J are TRBV7-2 and TRBJ1-2. CDR1 and CDR2 (germline): SGHTA, FQGNSA. CDR3 size: 15 residues. CDR3 amino acids: CASSYPDSGRLGYTF.

V gene TRBV3-1 combines with J gene TRBJ1-6. CDR1 is LGHDT, CDR2 YNNKEL, per germline (reference sequence). This CDR3 contains 15 residues. CDR3 sequence reads: CASSPRDAKDSPLHF. The variable domain in full, completed from reference TRBV3-1 and TRBJ1-6, reads DTAVSQTPKYLVTQMGNDKSIKCEQNLGHDTMYWYKQDSKKFLKIMFSYNNKELIINETVPNRFSPKSPDKAHLNLHINSLELGDSAVYFCASSPRDAKDSPLHFGNGTRLTVT.

The V gene is TRBV9, the J gene TRBJ2-4. This CDR3 spans 15 amino acids. The germline CDR1 and CDR2 sequences are SGDLS and YYNGEE. The CDR3 loop is CASSVEGWAKNIQYF.

The genes are TRBV11-1 and TRBJ2-5. Germline V CDR1 and CDR2: SGHAT, FQDESV (reference sequence). The CDR3 is 13 amino acids. CDR3 sequence: CASSLGGKETQYF.

The chain links TRBV6-2 or TRBV6-3 to TRBJ2-3; TCRdb's assignment of TRBD2 cannot be checked, as there is no DNA. This CDR3 region has 16 residues. Germline values: CDR1 MNHEY, CDR2 SVGEGT. CDR3 sequence: CASSYSPSERTDTQYF.

The chain recombines TRBV5-1 with TRBJ2-1; no DNA is available, so the TRBD2 call from TCRdb remains unchecked. Germline CDR1 SGHRS, CDR2 YFSETQ. CDR3 length equals 14 residues. Here the CDR3 reads CASSSTSGSYEQFF.

V gene TRBV27 combines with J gene TRBJ1-3; TCRdb names TRBD1, which stays unverified in the absence of DNA. Germline V gives CDR1 MNHEY, CDR2 SMNVEV (reference sequence). CDR3 length: 16 amino acids. The chain's CDR3 is CASSLSYAGVGNTIYF.

The rearrangement uses TRBV7-3 and TRBJ2-7; the D call from TCRdb, TRBD1, cannot be confirmed without DNA. This CDR3 contains 15 residues. The germline V gene encodes CDR1 SGHTA and CDR2 FQGTGA. The CDR3 protein is CASSYGGAGSNEQYF. The full variable domain, completed using reference TRBV7-3 and TRBJ2-7, is GAGVSQTPSNKVTEKGKYVELRCDPISGHTALYWYRQSLGQGPEFLIYFQGTGAADDSGLPNDRFFAVRPEGSVSTLKIQRTERGDSAVYLCASSYGGAGSNEQYFGPGTRLTVT.

This rearrangement joins TRBV7-9 to TRBJ2-7; TCRdb indicates TRBD1, and absent DNA this call remains unverified. The germline CDR1 and CDR2 sequences are SEHNR and FQNEAQ (reference sequence). The CDR3 length is 15 residues. CDR3 protein: CASTPAWGPGDEQYF.

The chain carries TRBV5-1 and TRBJ2-7; the TCRdb call, TRBD1, lacks DNA for checking. Germline-derived CDR1 and CDR2 are SGHRS and YFSETQ. The CDR3 is 14 amino acids. This CDR3 reads CASSFGQGLYEQYF. The full variable domain, with the rest looked up from reference TRBV5-1 and TRBJ2-7, is KAGVTQTPRYLIKTRGQQVTLSCSPISGHRSVSWYQQTPGQGLQFLFEYFSETQRNKGNFPGRFSGRQFSNSRSEMNVSTLELGDSALYLCASSFGQGLYEQYFGPGTRLTVT.

This chain uses TRBV14 with TRBJ1-2; the TRBD1 assignment by TCRdb is unverifiable without DNA. Germline loops: CDR1 SGHDN, CDR2 FVKESK. The CDR3 extends over 13 amino acids. This chain's CDR3 is CASSQGTSYGYTF. The complete variable domain, with remaining parts taken from reference TRBV14 and TRBJ1-2, reads EAGVTQFPSHSVIEKGQTVTLRCDPISGHDNLYWYRRVMGKEIKFLLHFVKESKQDESGMPNNRFLAERTGGTYSTLKVQPAELEDSGVYFCASSQGTSYGYTFGSGTRLTVV.

The gene calls are TRBV7-9 and TRBJ2-7; lacking DNA, the TRBD1 call made by TCRdb goes unchecked. Germline-derived CDR1 and CDR2 are SEHNR and FQNEAQ (reference sequence). The CDR3 has 16 residues. CDR3 region: CASSSSYRTVAYEQYF.

The chain is built from TRBV29-1 and TRBJ2-3. CDR3 size: 15 residues. The germline gives CDR1 SQVTM, CDR2 ANQGSEA. CDR3 protein: CSVEFARVLLDTQYF.

This rearrangement joins TRBV20-1 to TRBJ2-1. The CDR3 spans 12 residues. Germline V gene lookup returns CDR1 DFQATT and CDR2 SNEGSKA (reference sequence). The CDR3 sequence: CSAISENNEQFF.

The CDR3 reads CASSRQSNTGELFF. This sequence joins TRBV19 and TRBJ2-2; there is no DNA to check the TCRdb D call of TRBD1. The CDR3 spans 14 residues. Germline CDR1 LNHDA, CDR2 SQIVND (reference sequence).

The J gene is TRBJ1-1, the V gene TRBV6-2 or TRBV6-3. The germline CDR1 and CDR2 sequences are MNHEY and SVGEGT. The CDR3 contains 15 residues. The CDR3 sequence is CASSYPKAGSTEAFF.

V usage is TRBV5-1 and J usage is TRBJ1-2; lacking DNA, the TRBD1 call made by TCRdb goes unchecked. CDR3 length equals 14 residues. Per germline, CDR1 SGHRS and CDR2 YFSETQ. The CDR3 sequence: CASRRMTVSYGYTF.

The genes are TRBV27 and TRBJ2-1. Germline lookup yields CDR1 MNHEY and CDR2 SMNVEV (reference sequence). CDR3 size: 12 residues. CDR3 protein: CASSPYTNEQFF.

The chain carries TRBV7-9 and TRBJ2-7; the D gene TCRdb calls, TRBD1, cannot be checked with no DNA. Germline values: CDR1 SEHNR, CDR2 FQNEAQ (reference sequence). CDR3 length equals 14 residues. CDR3 in amino acids: CASSFREGTGEQYF.